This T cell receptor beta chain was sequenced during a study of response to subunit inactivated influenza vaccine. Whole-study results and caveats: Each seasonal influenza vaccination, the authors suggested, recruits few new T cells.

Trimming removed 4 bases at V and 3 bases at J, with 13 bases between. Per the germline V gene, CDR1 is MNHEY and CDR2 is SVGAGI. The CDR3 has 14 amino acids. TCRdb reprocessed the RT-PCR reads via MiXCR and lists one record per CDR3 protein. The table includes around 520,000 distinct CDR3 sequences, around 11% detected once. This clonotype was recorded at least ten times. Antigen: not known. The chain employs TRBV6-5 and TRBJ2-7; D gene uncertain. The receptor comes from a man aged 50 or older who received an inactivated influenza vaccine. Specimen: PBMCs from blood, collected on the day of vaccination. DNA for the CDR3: TGTGCCAGCAGTTCTTGGGTGGGTAGCTACGAGCAGTACTTC. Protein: CASSSWVGSYEQYF.